A single sample gave rise to the 20 T cell receptor beta chains below, sequenced in a study of Ad26.COV2.S vaccination and SARS-CoV-2 variants. Data came from immunoSEQ multiplex PCR; TCRdb stores just in-frame clones and leaves some out. The profile shows 360,000 or so clones, more than 75% of them singletons. Treatment noted: some 19 received Ad26.COV2.S at low or high dose, single or two shots; 5 received placebo; per-sample allocation not given. Each sample was drawn 63 days after the first injection (of vaccine or placebo). The sample consisted of peripheral blood, taken in a trial of Ad26.COV2.S vaccine versus placebo. The receptors come from a person aged 18 to 65 who received the Ad26.COV2.S COVID-19 vaccine or a placebo.

V is TRBV3-1 (or the pseudogene TRBV3-2) and J is TRBJ1-2; 7 nucleotides agree with TRBD1. Germline lookup yields CDR1 LGHDT and CDR2 YNNKEL (reference sequence). Trimming took 1 base from V and 6 from J; bases not matched to a gene: 5. This CDR3 region has 14 residues. In DNA, the CDR3 is TGTGCCAGCAGCCAAGGGCGGGACAGTCATGGCTACACCTTC. Translation: CASSQGRDSHGYTF.

For the CDR3, the DNA is TGTGCCAGCTCACCTTGGGAGGGGTTGAGAGAGACCCAGTACTTC. Translation: CASSPWEGLRETQYF. V is TRBV18 and J is TRBJ2-5, with 7 positions matching TRBD2. The CDR3 has 15 residues. Trimming at V came to 3 bases and at J to 4 bases, leaving 8 bases not matched to a gene. Per germline, CDR1 KGHSH and CDR2 LQKENI.

This chain connects TRBV25-1 to TRBJ2-5, with D uncertain. The V end lost 3 bases, the J end lost 5 bases, and 19 bases lay between the germline ends. There are 16 residues in the CDR3. Germline lookup yields CDR1 MGHDK and CDR2 SYGVNS. The CDR3 sequence: CASSDIQDRYLETQYF. The CDR3 DNA reads as TGTGCCAGCAGTGATATTCAGGACCGGTATTTGGAGACCCAGTACTTC.

This clone was recorded a few times. The chain uses TRBV7-8 and TRBJ1-1; D is perhaps TRBD1 (6 bases). V lost 5 bases to trimming and J lost 0 bases, with 16 bases between them. Germline values: CDR1 SGHVS, CDR2 FQNEAQ. The CDR3 totals 16 residues. The CDR3 DNA reads as TGTGCCAGCAGCCCCCCGGGACACTTTTTGAACACTGAAGCTTTCTTT. This translates into CASSPPGHFLNTEAFF.

Note on this clone: This clone may be a read error of a much larger clone one base away. The chain couples TRBV27 to TRBJ1-1; 7 nucleotides match TRBD1. Germline lookup yields CDR1 MNHEY and CDR2 SMNVEV (reference sequence). This CDR3 has 13 residues. The trim removed 5 bases at V and 0 bases at J, leaving 0 bases unmatched. The CDR3 here is CASSDRVNTEAFF. The CDR3 region has the DNA TGTGCCAGCAGTGACAGGGTGAACACTGAAGCTTTCTTT.

The V call is TRBV6-5, the J call TRBJ1-6, with 7 bases matching TRBD1. The CDR3 contains 15 residues. Trimming took 5 bases from V and 6 from J; bases not matched to a gene: 7. CDR1 is MNHEY, CDR2 SVGAGI, per germline. In nucleotides, the CDR3 is TGTGCCAGCAGTCTGTCCGGGACAGCTAATTCACCCCTCCACTTT. This sequence encodes CASSLSGTANSPLHF.

The chain carries TRBV6-4 and TRBJ2-3, with 7 bases identical to TRBD2. The CDR3 runs to 15 residues. Germline-derived CDR1 and CDR2 are MRHNA and SNTAGT. Trimming at V came to 0 bases and at J to 4 bases, leaving 4 bases not matched to a gene. The CDR3 DNA is TGTGCCAGCAGTGACTCTCTCGCGGGGGCAGATACGCAGTATTTT. Translated: CASSDSLAGADTQYF.

This clone has just a few counts. V is TRBV4-1 and J is TRBJ1-5; no definite D call. Germline V gives CDR1 MGHRA, CDR2 YSYEKL. This CDR3 is 15 amino acids long. Trimming pared 4 bases from V and 1 base from J, leaving 11 bases between. CDR3 nucleotide sequence: TGCGCCAGCAGCCCAAGGGCCCGGAGCAATCAGCCCCAGCATTTT. Amino acids: CASSPRARSNQPQHF.

The rearrangement links TRBV5-4 to TRBJ1-2; D may be TRBD1 (5 bases). CDR3 size: 11 residues. Trimming took 5 bases from V and 7 from J, leaving 9 bases between them. CDR1 is SGHNT and CDR2 is YYREEE in the germline V gene (reference sequence). The CDR3 here is CASRFGGGYTF. As DNA, the CDR3 is TGTGCCAGCAGGTTCGGGGGTGGCTACACCTTC.

The V gene is TRBV6-5, the J gene TRBJ1-3; D may be TRBD1 (5 bases). Germline loops: CDR1 MNHEY, CDR2 SVGAGI. This CDR3 is built from 14 residues. The germline V and J ends were trimmed by 6 bases and 2 bases, with 11 bases remaining between them. The CDR3 region has the DNA TGTGCCAGCAGACCCGGGACGGCTGGAAACACCATATATTTT. Its translation: CASRPGTAGNTIYF.

The V and J genes are TRBV5-1 and TRBJ1-6, with a weak D call TRBD1 (6 bases). The V end was cut by 4 bases, the J end by 10 bases, with 15 bases between. CDR3 length: 14 amino acids. Germline V CDR1 and CDR2: SGHRS, YFSETQ. In DNA, the CDR3 is TGCGCCAGCAGCCTCGGACAGCAGCACTCACCCCTCCACTTT. The encoded protein is CASSLGQQHSPLHF.

This clone was detected once. The chain combines TRBV5-6 with TRBJ2-7; 8 bases align to TRBD1. Losses at the gene ends were 4 bases for V and 5 bases for J; bases not matched to a gene: 11. The CDR3 covers 15 residues. Germline assignment: CDR1 SGHDT and CDR2 YYEEEE. CDR3 residues: CASSTDREVVNEQYF. CDR3 nucleotides: TGTGCCAGCAGCACGGACAGGGAGGTAGTTAACGAGCAGTACTTC.

The V and J genes are TRBV2 and TRBJ2-7; D is perhaps TRBD1 (6 bases). V was clipped by 9 bases and J by 6 bases, with 15 bases between them. CDR3 length: 12 amino acids. CDR1 SNHLY and CDR2 FYNNEI come from the germline V gene. The CDR3 nucleotides read TGTGCCAGTAGCCTAGGGACATCCGAGCAGTACTTC. Protein sequence: CASSLGTSEQYF.

This chain links TRBV5-1 with TRBJ2-7; 11 bases match TRBD2. The trim removed 4 bases at V and 2 bases at J, leaving 2 bases unmatched. This CDR3 spans 14 amino acids. The germline gives CDR1 SGHRS, CDR2 YFSETQ. DNA for the CDR3: TGCGCCAGCAGCAATAGCGGGGGGGCCTACGAGCAGTACTTC. Amino acids: CASSNSGGAYEQYF.

The rearrangement uses TRBV6-6 and TRBJ1-1; D uncertain. Trimming took off 6 bases at V and 2 bases at J, with 7 bases between the two ends. CDR3 length equals 12 residues. From germline, CDR1 is MNHNY and CDR2 SVGAGI (reference sequence). The CDR3 nucleotides read TGTGCCAGCAGCCCCCTTAACACTGAAGCTTTCTTT. This codes for CASSPLNTEAFF.

This chain joins TRBV5-1 and TRBJ1-6; no clear D. Germline V gives CDR1 SGHRS, CDR2 YFSETQ. The CDR3 runs 14 residues. The germline V and J ends were trimmed by 0 bases and 8 bases, with 9 bases remaining between them. Here the CDR3 DNA reads TGCGCCAGCAGCTTGGCACACCGTGATTCACCCCTCCACTTT. This codes for CASSLAHRDSPLHF.

V and J are TRBV7-9 and TRBJ2-7; D is uncertain. V lost 5 bases to trimming and J lost 3 bases, with 14 bases between them. In germline, CDR1 is SEHNR, CDR2 FQNEAQ (reference sequence). The CDR3 totals 14 residues. CDR3 coding DNA: TGTGCCAGCAGCCCGACATACCCTAACTACGAGCAGTACTTC. Translating it yields CASSPTYPNYEQYF.

This rearrangement joins TRBV9 to TRBJ1-5; 8 nucleotides match TRBD1. J gave up 0 bases and V 5 bases, and 4 bases lay outside the gene matches. This CDR3 has 15 amino acids. Per germline, CDR1 SGDLS and CDR2 YYNGEE. The CDR3 coding sequence is TGTGCCAGCAGTGGGACAGGATCTAGCAATCAGCCCCAGCATTTT. Translating it yields CASSGTGSSNQPQHF.

The DNA of the CDR3 is TGTGCCAGTAGCAGGGCGAACACTGAAGCTTTCTTT. Encoded protein: CASSRANTEAFF. This rearrangement joins TRBV19 to TRBJ1-1, with D possibly matching TRBD1 (5 bases). The CDR3 is made up of 12 amino acids. Trimming stripped 6 bases from V and 1 base from J, with 6 bases between. Germline V gene sequence: CDR1 LNHDA, CDR2 SQIVND (reference sequence).

The chain uses TRBV6-5 and TRBJ2-2; no clear D gene. V was clipped by 2 bases and J by 5 bases, with 6 bases between them. The CDR3 contains 13 residues. Germline V gene sequence: CDR1 MNHEY, CDR2 SVGAGI. CDR3 protein: CASSYQQTGELFF. The CDR3 DNA is TGTGCCAGCAGTTACCAGCAGACCGGGGAGCTGTTTTTT.